This TCR beta chain was captured in a study of blood T cell repertoires in COVID-19. The method was immunoSEQ multiplex PCR; TCRdb's version includes in-frame clones alone and lacks a portion of them. The sample has roughly 260,000 clones, around nine tenths seen once. V was pared by 6 bases and J by 0 bases, with 11 bases between. CDR1 is MNHEY and CDR2 is SVGEGT in the germline V gene. There are 14 residues in the CDR3. The clonotype comes from a woman aged 18-29 years who had recovered from COVID-19. The chain has TRBV6-2 or TRBV6-3 and TRBJ1-1; D is perhaps TRBD1 (6 bases). Material for sequencing was PBMCs or T cells enriched from blood (not recorded which). Here the CDR3 reads CASSLQGMNTEAFF. Written as DNA, the CDR3 is TGTGCCAGCAGCTTACAGGGAATGAACACTGAAGCTTTCTTT.